The 22 T cell receptor beta chains below were found in one sample sequenced in a study of cytomegalovirus exposure and HLA in healthy donors. 13 Jbeta primers and 60 Vbeta primers were used for the PCR. Data came from immunoSEQ multiplex PCR; TCRdb stores just in-frame clones and leaves some out. Counted here are about 140,000 clones, more than 75% occurring once; the ten biggest clones make up about 1%. The sample taken for sequencing was PBMCs. These receptors were collected from a male donor in good health and CMV-seronegative.

V and J are TRBV18 and TRBJ1-2, with 7 bases that match TRBD1. The CDR3 covers 15 residues. Trimming took 3 bases from V and 1 from J; bases not matched to a gene: 5. In germline, CDR1 is KGHSH, CDR2 LQKENI. DNA for the CDR3: TGTGCCAGCTCACCGACAGGGTTGGGTAACTATGGCTACACCTTC. Amino acid sequence: CASSPTGLGNYGYTF. Supplemented by reference TRBV18 and TRBJ1-2, the full variable domain reads NAGVMQNPRHLVRRRGQEARLRCSPMKGHSHVYWYRQLPEEGLKFMVYLQKENIIDESGMPKERFSAEFPKEGPSILRIQQVVRGDSAAYFCASSPTGLGNYGYTFGSGTRLTVV.

The V and J genes are TRBV30 and TRBJ2-7, with a tentative D call TRBD1 (5 bases). Trimming took 1 base from V and 2 from J, leaving 9 bases between them. The CDR3 contains 13 residues. Germline CDR1 is GTSNPN and CDR2 is SVGIG (reference sequence). CDR3 nucleotides: TGTGCCTGGAGTGCAGGGATCGCCTACGAGCAGTACTTC. This translates into CAWSAGIAYEQYF.

This chain links TRBV18 with TRBJ1-6, with TRBD1 as a possible D gene (5 bases). CDR3 length equals 16 residues. The V gene's germline CDR1 is KGHSH and CDR2 LQKENI. Deletions cut 0 bases from V and 7 bases from J, with 13 bases between. This CDR3 is CASSPPSGSRNSPLHF. The CDR3 DNA follows: TGTGCCAGCTCACCACCGTCAGGGTCAAGGAATTCACCCCTCCACTTT.

The chain couples TRBV19 to TRBJ2-1; 14 bases are a match to TRBD2. V shed 7 bases and J 5 bases; nucleotides not matched to a gene: 4. CDR3 length: 15 amino acids. Per the germline V gene, CDR1 is LNHDA and CDR2 is SQIVND (reference sequence). CDR3 sequence: CASTPGLAGDNEQFF. The CDR3 DNA follows: TGTGCCAGTACCCCGGGACTAGCGGGGGACAATGAGCAGTTCTTC. The full variable domain, in which reference TRBV19 and TRBJ2-1 provide the parts outside the CDR3, is DGGITQSPKYLFRKEGQNVTLSCEQNLNHDAMYWYRQDPGQGLRLIYYSQIVNDFQKGDIAEGYSVSREKKESFPLTVTSAQKNPTAFYLCASTPGLAGDNEQFFGPGTRLTVL.

V gene TRBV25-1 combines with J gene TRBJ1-4, with D perhaps matching TRBD1 (5 bases). Germline V gene sequence: CDR1 MGHDK, CDR2 SYGVNS. V lost 7 bases and J 10 bases, leaving 10 bases between the germline ends. The CDR3 has 11 residues. This chain's CDR3 is CASTGNGKLFF. Here the CDR3 DNA reads TGTGCCAGCACAGGGAACGGAAAACTGTTTTTT.

The genes are TRBV18 and TRBJ2-5; D possibly corresponds to TRBD2 (6 bases). The V gene's germline CDR1 is KGHSH and CDR2 LQKENI. CDR3 length: 14 residues. V gave up 0 bases and J gave up 7 bases, with 12 bases separating them. CDR3 DNA sequence: TGTGCCAGCTCACCACCGGAGGGTTGGGGGACCCAGTACTTC. It translates to CASSPPEGWGTQYF.

The rearrangement joins TRBV7-2 to TRBJ2-1; possible D gene TRBD2, 5 bases. The V end lost 3 bases, the J end lost 7 bases, and 10 bases lay between the germline ends. The CDR3 has 13 residues. Germline CDR1 is SGHTA and CDR2 is FQGNSA. The CDR3 here is CASSFPGENEQFF. The CDR3 DNA is TGTGCCAGCAGCTTTCCCGGGGAGAATGAGCAGTTCTTC.

In its sample, this clone was seen once. The CDR3 DNA is TGCAGCGCGTCGGGACATTCGAACACTGAAGCTTTCTTT. Translated, it gives CSASGHSNTEAFF. This chain links TRBV29-1 with TRBJ1-1, with D tentatively TRBD1 (6 bases). The CDR3 runs 13 residues. Germline V gives CDR1 SQVTM, CDR2 ANQGSEA. Trimming shortened V by 7 bases and J by 1 base, and 13 bases separated the two germline ends.

This clone was counted ten times or more. The V gene is TRBV7-2, the J gene TRBJ1-1; D perhaps matches TRBD1 (6 bases). The CDR3 is 14 residues long. V lost 4 bases and J lost 4, with 13 bases in between. Germline-derived CDR1 and CDR2 are SGHTA and FQGNSA. CDR3 coding DNA: TGTGCCAGCAGCTCCACAGGGCGGGCCACTGAAGCTTTCTTT. Translating it yields CASSSTGRATEAFF.

CDR3 nucleotides: TGTGCCAGCAGCCCTACAGATACGCAGTATTTT. Protein product: CASSPTDTQYF. This sequence joins TRBV7-9 and TRBJ2-3; D uncertain. Germline V gives CDR1 SEHNR, CDR2 FQNEAQ (reference sequence). Trimming left V 5 bases short and J 3 bases short, with 3 bases between. The CDR3 is 11 amino acids.

The J gene is TRBJ1-1, the V gene TRBV6-6, with D possibly being TRBD1 (5 bases). CDR1 is MNHNY, CDR2 SVGAGI, per germline (reference sequence). This CDR3 region has 12 residues. V was cut by 7 bases and J by 1 base, with 7 bases left in between. The CDR3, as DNA: TGTGCCAGCATCACAGGGAACACTGAAGCTTTCTTT. It is translated as CASITGNTEAFF.

This clone was observed a single time. This chain links TRBV9 with TRBJ2-5, with 8 bases aligning to TRBD2. The CDR3 loop spans 15 amino acids. Germline CDR1 SGDLS, CDR2 YYNGEE. V was pared by 0 bases and J by 5 bases, with 6 bases of the junction left unmatched. The CDR3 DNA is TGTGCCAGCAGCGTAGCGGGGGGGCACGGGGAGACCCAGTACTTC. It codes for CASSVAGGHGETQYF.

The chain combines TRBV10-2 with TRBJ2-5; the D gene is possibly TRBD2 (5 bases). This CDR3 has 14 residues. Trimming pared 6 bases from V and 3 bases from J, leaving 14 bases between. Germline CDR1 WSHSY, CDR2 SAAADI. The CDR3 is CASRRRADKETQYF. CDR3 nucleotides: TGCGCCAGCAGGAGGCGGGCAGATAAAGAGACCCAGTACTTC.

Concerning this clone: Other DNA sequences in this specimen translate into the identical CDR3. This chain joins TRBV6-1 and TRBJ1-1; D possibly corresponds to TRBD1 (6 bases). The V end lost 6 bases, the J end lost 0 bases, and 11 bases lay between the germline ends. The CDR3 is 14 amino acids. CDR1 and CDR2 from the germline V gene are MNHNS and SASEGT. The DNA for the CDR3 is TGTGCCAGCAGCCTGACAGGCTTGAACACTGAAGCTTTCTTT. Its protein product is CASSLTGLNTEAFF.

CDR3 sequence: CASSVGQGSYNSPLHF. CDR3 in DNA: TGCGCCAGCAGCGTGGGACAGGGGTCCTATAATTCACCCCTCCACTTT. The J gene is TRBJ1-6, the V gene TRBV5-1; 10 bases map to TRBD1. The CDR3 loop spans 16 amino acids. Germline lookup yields CDR1 SGHRS and CDR2 YFSETQ. Germline trimming cut 4 bases from V and 1 base from J; bases unmatched to any gene: 2.

The chain recombines TRBV7-6 with TRBJ2-3; TRBD1 matches 8 bases. CDR3 size: 15 residues. Germline V lookup: CDR1 SGHVS, CDR2 FNYEAQ. The V gene end was trimmed by 4 bases and the J gene end by 4 bases; junction bases not matched to a gene: 7. Written as DNA, the CDR3 is TGTGCCAGCAGCTGGATGGACAGGGCGGCAGATACGCAGTATTTT. Translation gives CASSWMDRAADTQYF.

For this clone: Its ends do not fully match the called genes, so a read error is possible. The chain links TRBV4-1 to TRBJ2-2; 8 bases agree with TRBD2. Germline V gene data show CDR1 as MGHRA and CDR2 as YSYEKL. CDR3 length: 16 residues. CDR3 in amino acids: CASSQDGTSATGELFF. The CDR3 DNA sequence: TGTGCCAGCAGCCAAGATGGGACTAGTGCCACCGGGGAGCTGTTTTTT.

The chain links TRBV7-3 to TRBJ1-6; the match to TRBD1 covers 9 bases. V was clipped by 3 bases and J by 7 bases; unmatched bases: 1. Germline CDR1 SGHTA, CDR2 FQGTGA. This CDR3 is 14 amino acids long. The CDR3 region has the DNA TGTGCCAGCAGCTTGGACAGGGGAAATTCACCCCTCCACTTT. Protein sequence: CASSLDRGNSPLHF.

By share of the sample, this clone is medium-sized. The chain carries TRBV4-1 and TRBJ2-2; weak D call: TRBD1 (5 bases). Trimming took 2 bases from V and 4 from J, leaving 17 bases between them. The CDR3 contains 17 residues. Germline V gives CDR1 MGHRA, CDR2 YSYEKL. The CDR3 is CASSQIDMGLATGELFF. DNA of the CDR3: TGCGCCAGCAGCCAAATCGATATGGGGCTGGCCACCGGGGAGCTGTTTTTT.

This chain uses TRBV15 with TRBJ1-5, with 8 bases aligning to TRBD1. With 1 base clipped from V and 0 bases from J, the junction kept 2 bases outside the gene matches. The CDR3 has 16 residues. Germline CDR1 LNHNV, CDR2 YYDKDF (reference sequence). The chain's CDR3 is CATSRGQGYSNQPQHF. The CDR3 DNA reads as TGTGCCACCAGCAGAGGACAGGGGTATAGCAATCAGCCCCAGCATTTT.

The chain is built from TRBV27 and TRBJ2-2; D is possibly TRBD2 (6 bases). Trimming pared 3 bases from V and 0 bases from J, leaving 8 bases between. The CDR3 runs to 15 residues. Per the germline V gene, CDR1 is MNHEY and CDR2 is SMNVEV (reference sequence). CDR3 region: CASSFGGTNTGELFF. The CDR3 DNA reads TGTGCCAGCAGTTTCGGAGGGACGAACACCGGGGAGCTGTTTTTT.

Turning to this clone: Distinct nucleotide sequences in the sample also encode this CDR3. The chain couples TRBV18 to TRBJ1-3; D is unclear. Germline CDR1 and CDR2: KGHSH and LQKENI. V was trimmed by 3 bases and J by 0 bases, leaving 9 bases between them. The CDR3 loop spans 15 amino acids. CDR3 bases: TGTGCCAGCTCACCGGGCACCCCCTCTGGAAACACCATATATTTT. Residues: CASSPGTPSGNTIYF.